This TCR beta chain was identified during a study of T cell repertoires in cytomegalovirus infection. For the study at large: As its CMV epitopes, the study selected recently identified HLA-C-restricted and well-studied HLA-B-restricted targets. Public signatures in TCR beta pointed to CMV infection and matching HLA type.

V shed 1 base, J shed 6 bases, and the junction held 14 bases outside the gene matches. This CDR3 spans 19 amino acids. In germline, CDR1 is SGHKS, CDR2 YYEKEE (reference sequence). TCRdb itself ran the reads through MiXCR, one entry per CDR3 protein. The sample holds roughly 990,000 distinct CDR3 sequences, about a third seen once. In its sample, this clonotype was seen a few times. No antigen is known for it. Here the sequenced sample was cultured CD8+ T cells from PBMCs, taken from culture after CMV antigen stimulation. The TCR was taken from a human donor in good health (CMV status not recorded). Some clones in this sample may be carry-over from other donors' samples. The chain carries TRBV5-5 and TRBJ2-1; 12 positions match TRBD1. As DNA, the CDR3 is TGTGCCAGCAGCTTGCGTCGGCTACACGGGACAGGGGGCCCCAATGAGCAGTTCTTC. This codes for CASSLRRLHGTGGPNEQFF.